This T cell receptor beta chain came from a study of response to subunit inactivated influenza vaccine. The V gene's germline CDR1 is SGHTA and CDR2 FQGNSA. The CDR3 runs 17 residues. Trimming removed 5 bases from V and 2 bases from J, with 20 bases in between. To note about this clonotype: Its antigen is still unknown.

TCRdb re-called the RT-PCR reads with MiXCR, one entry per CDR3 protein. Seen here are 550,000 to 800,000 distinct CDR3 sequences, approximately 15% observed once, and the top ten hold 5.5% to 7%. Findings of the study overall: Authors proposed each seasonal influenza vaccination draws in few new T cells.

Sequences were derived from PBMCs from blood, sampled 14 to 15 days before vaccination. V is TRBV7-2 and J is TRBJ2-3; D ambiguous. This TCR was sampled from a man aged 45-65 years who received an inactivated influenza vaccine. For the CDR3, the DNA is TGTGCCAGCAGCACAACGAACCTGTGGGGTACCACAGATACGCAGTATTTT. It codes for CASSTTNLWGTTDTQYF.